The 16 T cell receptor beta chains in this list originate from one sample, sequenced in a study of beta chain features in type 1 diabetes (dated by TCRdb to the late 2010s). To prepare the library, the immunoSEQ multiplex PCR assay was applied. The entire isolated RNA was reverse transcribed using the High Capacity cDNA Reverse Transcription Kit, and thus expressed TCRB transcripts were sequenced. The table was pulled from immuneACCESS by TCRdb, which kept in-frame rearrangements only. Such tables lose some clones; where checked, under half of the loss comes from unresolved V genes, and the rest has no known cause. Present in this sample are over 700,000 clones, roughly 17% of which were seen just once. The ten largest clones add up to 0.023% of the sample. Sequenced: naive CD4+ T cells from blood. This sample's cell subset or site label indicates: true naive CD4+ T cells. Every receptor here comes from a woman aged 18-29 years in good health.

In its sample, this clone was seen a few times. This rearrangement joins TRBV4-2 to TRBJ1-4, with a weak D call TRBD1 (5 bases). Germline lookup yields CDR1 LGHNA and CDR2 YNFKEQ. Trimming shortened V by 1 base and J by 0 bases, and 9 bases separated the two germline ends. The CDR3 length is 16 residues. The CDR3 loop reads CASSQAGGATNEKLFF. The DNA for the CDR3 is TGTGCCAGCAGCCAAGCCGGGGGTGCAACTAATGAAAAACTGTTTTTT.

This clone was seen a few times. The chain combines TRBV4-2 with TRBJ1-1; TRBD1 might be the D (6 bases). This CDR3 comprises 14 residues. Per the germline V gene, CDR1 is LGHNA and CDR2 is YNFKEQ. With 0 bases removed from V and 10 bases from J, the gap between germline ends came to 15 bases. In nucleotides, the CDR3 is TGTGCCAGCAGCCAAGAGGTACAGGGAGAGGTAGCTTTCTTT. This gives the protein CASSQEVQGEVAFF.

The V and J genes are TRBV5-1 and TRBJ2-5, with TRBD2 identical over 10 bases. This CDR3 region has 16 residues. Germline V CDR1 and CDR2: SGHRS, YFSETQ. The J segment lost 4 bases and the V segment lost 0 bases, leaving 6 bases of the junction unmatched. The CDR3 nucleotides are TGCGCCAGCAGCTTGGGGCTAGCGGGAGATGGAGAGACCCAGTACTTC. As protein: CASSLGLAGDGETQYF. The variable domain in full, completed from reference TRBV5-1 and TRBJ2-5, reads KAGVTQTPRYLIKTRGQQVTLSCSPISGHRSVSWYQQTPGQGLQFLFEYFSETQRNKGNFPGRFSGRQFSNSRSEMNVSTLELGDSALYLCASSLGLAGDGETQYFGPGTRLLVL.

The chain recombines TRBV2 with TRBJ2-7; D might be TRBD1 or TRBD2, each matching 5 bases. The CDR3 has 13 amino acids. CDR1 is SNHLY, CDR2 FYNNEI, per germline. Trimming pared 10 bases from V and 0 bases from J, leaving 13 bases between. The CDR3 DNA follows: TGTGCCACCGGGACGGATAGCTCCTACGAGCAGTACTTC. It specifies CATGTDSSYEQYF.

The J gene is TRBJ2-5, the V gene TRBV7-2; D remains ambiguous. The closer fit of TRBJ2-7 to the DNA end suggests the J call may be wrong. This CDR3 contains 15 residues. The germline V gene encodes CDR1 SGHTA and CDR2 FQGNSA. DNA for the CDR3: TGTGCCAGCAGCCTTCGGCCCGTCTCCCCTGGCGAGCAGTACTTC. This gives the protein CASSLRPVSPGEQYF.

The chain recombines TRBV29-1 with TRBJ1-1; no reliable D call. This CDR3 spans 15 amino acids. Germline V CDR1 and CDR2: SQVTM, ANQGSEA. V gave up 7 bases and J gave up 3 bases, with 21 bases separating them. The CDR3 reads CSAVGDGSWDTEAFF. The CDR3 DNA reads TGCAGCGCCGTTGGGGATGGTTCGTGGGACACTGAAGCTTTCTTT.

This chain joins TRBV28 and TRBJ2-2; no clear D gene. The germline gives CDR1 MDHEN, CDR2 SYDVKM. Trimming pared 5 bases from V and 3 bases from J, leaving 7 bases between. The CDR3 has 13 amino acids. CDR3 in DNA: TGTGCCAGCAGTGTGGTGTACACCGGGGAGCTGTTTTTT. It encodes CASSVVYTGELFF.

The rearrangement joins TRBV15 to TRBJ1-1, with D possibly matching TRBD1 (6 bases). Germline CDR1 is LNHNV and CDR2 is YYDKDF (reference sequence). The length of the CDR3 is 14 residues. V was shortened by 5 bases and J by 1 base, with 11 bases between the two germline ends. The CDR3 DNA reads TGTGCCACCAGCCTCCGGGACACGAACACTGAAGCTTTCTTT. Translated, it gives CATSLRDTNTEAFF.

In this sample, this clone turned up a few times. V and J are TRBV10-3 and TRBJ2-3; D unclear. The CDR3 extends over 13 amino acids. Trimming stripped 6 bases from V and 6 bases from J, with 13 bases between. CDR1 ENHRY and CDR2 SYGVKD come from the germline V gene. CDR3 coding DNA: TGTGCCATCAGAGCCCAGGAGCTGGATACGCAGTATTTT. This sequence encodes CAIRAQELDTQYF.

The chain joins TRBV5-5 to TRBJ2-1; 9 bases fit TRBD2. The CDR3 has 16 amino acids. The junction had 10 bases not matched to a gene; V was cut back by 0 bases and J by 9 bases. Germline V gene data show CDR1 as SGHKS and CDR2 as YYEKEE (reference sequence). CDR3 sequence reads: CASSLVASGIVGEQFF. The CDR3 nucleotides are TGTGCCAGCAGCTTGGTGGCTAGCGGGATAGTCGGTGAGCAGTTCTTC.

This clone came up a few times. The rearrangement uses TRBV25-1 and TRBJ2-3; 8 nucleotides align to TRBD1. This CDR3 is 13 amino acids long. V shed 9 bases and J 0 bases; nucleotides not matched to a gene: 2. CDR1 MGHDK and CDR2 SYGVNS come from the germline V gene. CDR3: CASRQGSTDTQYF. CDR3 in DNA: TGTGCCAGTAGACAGGGGAGCACAGATACGCAGTATTTT.

The chain recombines TRBV7-9 with TRBJ1-1, with unresolved D. Germline loops: CDR1 SEHNR, CDR2 FQNEAQ (reference sequence). CDR3 length: 13 amino acids. V gave up 4 bases and J gave up 5 bases, with 11 bases separating them. CDR3: CASSSPNPTEAFF. CDR3 nucleotide sequence: TGTGCCAGCAGCTCCCCTAACCCTACTGAAGCTTTCTTT.

This clone was seen a few times. The V gene is TRBV27, the J gene TRBJ1-1, with D unclear. The ends were cut back, 8 bases at V and 4 bases at J, with 11 bases in the middle. CDR3 length: 12 residues. Germline V lookup: CDR1 MNHEY, CDR2 SMNVEV (reference sequence). CDR3 loop: CASAHVGTEAFF. CDR3 bases: TGTGCCAGCGCCCATGTGGGCACTGAAGCTTTCTTT.

The chain is built from TRBV7-9 and TRBJ1-3; TRBD1 matches 8 bases. The CDR3 is made up of 16 amino acids. CDR1 is SEHNR and CDR2 is FQNEAQ in the germline V gene (reference sequence). V gave up 2 bases and J gave up 3 bases; unmatched junction bases: 6. The CDR3 sequence: CASSLFGQGGGNTIYF. In DNA form, the CDR3 reads TGTGCCAGCAGCTTATTCGGACAGGGAGGTGGAAACACCATATATTTT. The full variable domain, with the rest looked up from reference TRBV7-9 and TRBJ1-3, is DTGVSQNPRHKITKRGQNVTFRCDPISEHNRLYWYRQTLGQGPEFLTYFQNEAQLEKSRLLSDRFSAERPKGSFSTLEIQRTEQGDSAMYLCASSLFGQGGGNTIYFGEGSWLTVV.

This chain uses TRBV27 with TRBJ2-7; tentative D call: TRBD1 (6 bases). From germline, CDR1 is MNHEY and CDR2 SMNVEV (reference sequence). This CDR3 is 14 amino acids long. Trimming left V 10 bases short and J 4 bases short, with 20 bases between. The CDR3 spells CATPLGGRRYEQYF. The DNA for the CDR3 is TGTGCCACCCCCCTAGGGGGAAGACGGTACGAGCAGTACTTC.

This clone was seen more than once but under ten times. The rearrangement joins TRBV19 to TRBJ2-2, with TRBD1 identical over 8 bases. The V gene's germline CDR1 is LNHDA and CDR2 SQIVND (reference sequence). J gave up 0 bases and V 7 bases, and 7 bases lay outside the gene matches. This CDR3 has 16 residues. CDR3 sequence: CASTTRGQANTGELFF. The CDR3 DNA reads as TGTGCCAGTACCACAAGGGGACAGGCGAACACCGGGGAGCTGTTTTTT.